This TCR beta chain derives from a study of cytomegalovirus exposure and HLA in healthy donors. A remark on this clone: The junction shows a germline mismatch at one end, possibly a read error.

The primer mix had 60 Vbeta and 13 Jbeta primers. Assay used: immunoSEQ multiplex PCR; TCRdb lists only in-frame clones, some missing. Of about 150,000 clones detected, 70% to 85% appear once; the ten largest clones hold around 3.2%. This CDR3 is built from 14 residues. Germline V gene data show CDR1 as MNHNS and CDR2 as SASEGT. The source material was PBMCs. V and J are TRBV6-1 and TRBJ1-3; weak D call: TRBD1 (5 bases). This TCR derives from a male donor in good health and CMV-seronegative. The CDR3: CATSGGGGGNTIYF. CDR3 nucleotide sequence: TGTGCCACCAGTGGGGGAGGAGGCGGAAACACCATATATTTT.